This T cell receptor (beta chain) was recorded in a study of T cell clonality in common variable immunodeficiency (dated by TCRdb to 2014 to 2015). Study-wide conclusions, independent of this receptor: Fewer deletions and N-nucleotide insertions were reportedly observed in CVID TCRbeta sequences, and highly modified clones with 13 or more V deletions were reportedly absent from CVID TCRbeta sequences. Correlations of repertoire features with clinical complications were constrained by heterogeneity among patients within the CVID cohort. Even though DNA input was the same, control samples had an average of about 89,000 unique sequences each, compared with roughly 34,000 in CVID samples. The authors noted that sequencing repertoires of T cell subpopulations would be needed to clarify what caused the increased clonality in CVID. Increased TCRbeta clonality was found in CVID subjects compared with healthy controls (t-test p = 0.018), with the increase being most characteristic of about a third of subjects. Healthy controls shared more TCRbeta clones with each other than CVID subjects shared among themselves (p < 0.0001).

Both CVID patients and healthy controls were predominantly of Caucasian heritage. Heparinized peripheral whole blood samples of 5 to 8 ml were collected from each donor. Genomic DNA from adults with common variable immune deficiency (CVID) and from healthy adult controls was used for sequencing of TCRbeta CDR3 repertoires. A total of approximately 22 healthy adult volunteers (around 12 female and ten or so male; age range roughly 20 to 66 years, mean age about 35) were included in the control group. Diluted blood was density-centrifuged over Hypaque 1077 or Ficoll-Paque to isolate peripheral blood mononuclear cells. Genomic DNA was obtained from unsorted mononuclear cells through either Qiagen column purification or a centrifugation-based method. V and J are trimmed by 7 bases and 2 bases, and the gene matches miss 6 bases of the junction. CDR1 and CDR2, per the germline V gene, are SNHLY and FYNNEI. Inclusive of the bounding cysteine and phenylalanine, the CDR3 is 15 residues long. The DNA shown is the part of the CDR3 that was read: 36 bases, in frame from base 1.

CVID samples and control samples contributed equivalent amounts of genomic DNA as sequencing input. For every sample, a 60 bp segment covering the rearranged TCRbeta CDR3 region was amplified and then sequenced. TCRbeta amplification used the immunoSEQ assay, a bias-corrected multiplex PCR with high-throughput sequencing. In the source study's methods: Each unique nucleotide sequence was treated as a clone and annotated with V, D and J genes, copy number and frequency. Sequences were labeled productive if in frame, and non-productive if out of frame or containing stop codons. As previously described, clonality was computed from Shannon's entropy. The predicted amino acid sequences of productive clones were used to derive the mean CDR3 Kyte-Doolittle hydropathy. Scaled V gene usage was hierarchically clustered using Manhattan distance and complete linkage with the R hclust function. To assess clone sharing by CDR3 amino acid sequence, 12 repertoires per group were resampled over 100 rounds. The repertoires were screened for some 70 published EBV-specific TCRbeta sequences and approximately 230 published CMV-specific TCRbeta sequences. After two CVID samples that produced fewer than 10,000 sequences were dropped from the analysis, around 41 CVID repertoires remained. Sourced from immuneACCESS, this table was stored by TCRdb with only in-frame sequences that have V and J called. A share of the clones is absent; for the studies checked, an unresolved V gene accounts for under half, and the remainder has no known explanation. The V and J calls and clone size come from that table; D and trimming were worked out from the DNA. The table for this sample lists about 28,000 clones, none of them counted only once. Together, the top ten hold around 13% of the sample.

This clone has ten or more counts. The specificity of this receptor is unknown. The read ends 3 residues early relative to the CDR3; the germline J gene fills the gap. This receptor was identified in a person aged 18 to 70 in good health. Material: peripheral blood mononuclear cells. This chain joins TRBV2 to TRBJ2-3, and 10 junction bases match TRBD1. Incomplete CDR3 DNA: TGTGCCAGCATCCGACAGGGGGCAAACACAGATACG. This translates into CASIRQGANTDT. The whole CDR3 protein reads CASIRQGANTDTQYF.